The rows below give T cell receptor beta chains drawn from one sample of a study of PD-1 blockade in classical Hodgkin lymphoma. Clones were read by immunoSEQ multiplex PCR, and TCRdb kept only the in-frame ones, dropping some. This sample has about 25,000 clones; about 94% occur once, and the top ten carry around 3.9%. Sequenced sample: peripheral blood mononuclear cells (PBMCs). The receptors here all came from a human donor with classical Hodgkin lymphoma. Each CDR3 is given with its conserved first and last residue. The D gene is left open where the match is weak. Some rows mark clone size as missing; the rest say once, few, many or name a class of expanded clone.

D,J,V,size,DNA,CDR3
-,TRBJ2-5,TRBV7-8,-,TGTGCCAGCAGCTTAGTTAGGGAGACCCAGTACTTC,CASSLVRETQYF
-,TRBJ1-1,TRBV9,-,TGTGCCAGCAGCGCGGGCTTGAGGGCTGAAGCTTTCTTT,CASSAGLRAEAFF
TRBD1,TRBJ1-4,TRBV10-3,-,TGTGCCATCGGTACGACAGGGGAGGGTGAAAAACTGTTTTTT,CAIGTTGEGEKLFF
-,TRBJ1-2,TRBV6-5,-,TGTGCCAGCACCAGACGAGGGGGGGTTAACTATGGCTACACCTTC,CASTRRGGVNYGYTF
-,TRBJ1-4,TRBV2,once,TGTGCCAGCTCCCCCGAGGACAGTGCAACTAATGAAAAACTGTTTTTT,CASSPEDSATNEKLFF
-,TRBJ1-1,TRBV5-1,-,TGCGCCAGCAGCTTGGCTGGTGGGGGAGGAACTGAAGCTTTCTTT,CASSLAGGGGTEAFF
-,TRBJ1-2,TRBV10-2,-,TGCGCCAGCAGTGACGGGGGAGGTAGTGGCTACACCTTC,CASSDGGGSGYTF
-,TRBJ2-1,TRBV11-2,-,TGTGCCAGCAGCCCGGGACGTATATACAATGAGCAGTTCTTC,CASSPGRIYNEQFF
-,TRBJ2-2,TRBV7-8,-,TGTGCCAGCAGCTCCTCCAAACTAAAAGCGAACACCGGGGAGCTGTTTTTT,CASSSSKLKANTGELFF
TRBD2,TRBJ2-2,TRBV29-1,-,TGCAGCGCCGGGACTAGCGGGAGGGCTGGGCTGTTTTTT,CSAGTSGRAGLFF
TRBD1,TRBJ1-1,TRBV29-1,-,TGCAGCGGCGACAGGGGGCGTGAAGCTTTCTTT,CSGDRGREAFF
TRBD1,TRBJ1-1,TRBV5-1,-,TGCGCCAGCAGCCCGGACAGGGTAGGCACTGAAGCTTTCTTT,CASSPDRVGTEAFF
-,TRBJ2-2,TRBV30,-,TGTGCCTCCTGGGGGATGAACACCGGGGAGCTGTTTTTT,CASWGMNTGELFF
-,TRBJ1-5,TRBV27,-,TGTGCCAGCAGTTTTACCCCAATTGGGACCGGACAGCCCCAGCATTTT,CASSFTPIGTGQPQHF